The 26 T cell receptor beta chains below all came from one sample that was sequenced in a study of shared clonotypes between healthy human individuals. Assay used: immunoSEQ multiplex PCR; TCRdb lists only in-frame clones, some missing. In the table there are some 350,000 clones, around two thirds of which are singletons. Sequencing used memory CD4+ T cells sorted from blood. Subset in this sample: CD45RA-negative fraction. The source of these receptors is a man younger than 45 in good health.

This clone was seen ten or more times. The chain uses TRBV6-1 and TRBJ2-7; 7 positions match TRBD1. The CDR3 has 12 amino acids. The V gene end was trimmed by 4 bases and the J gene end by 5 bases; junction bases not matched to a gene: 2. The V gene's germline CDR1 is MNHNS and CDR2 SASEGT. The CDR3 sequence: CASSATGNEQYF. The CDR3 DNA reads TGTGCCAGCAGTGCGACAGGGAACGAGCAGTACTTC.

This clone was seen just once. The chain combines TRBV2 with TRBJ2-7; 8 bases match TRBD1. After removal of 6 bases from V and 3 bases from J, the junction contained 4 bases not matched to a gene. The CDR3 sequence is 13 residues long. CDR1 SNHLY and CDR2 FYNNEI come from the germline V gene. CDR3 protein: CASRPGQDYEQYF. The CDR3 nucleotides are TGTGCCAGCAGACCGGGACAGGACTACGAGCAGTACTTC.

This chain uses TRBV29-1 with TRBJ2-7; D is perhaps TRBD2 (5 bases). The CDR3 loop spans 13 amino acids. Germline CDR1 reads SQVTM; CDR2 reads ANQGSEA. V gave up 4 bases and J gave up 2 bases, with 12 bases separating them. CDR3 in amino acids: CSVVTGITYEQYF. The CDR3 coding sequence is TGCAGCGTTGTAACGGGGATTACCTACGAGCAGTACTTC.

This clone was found a few times. This sequence joins TRBV19 and TRBJ2-1; the match to TRBD1 covers 11 bases. Germline CDR1 and CDR2: LNHDA and SQIVND (reference sequence). This CDR3 region has 15 residues. J gave up 4 bases and V 7 bases, and 6 bases lay outside the gene matches. The CDR3 loop reads CASIKDRGPYNEQFF. The CDR3 DNA sequence: TGTGCCAGTATTAAGGACAGGGGGCCTTACAATGAGCAGTTCTTC. Supplemented by reference TRBV19 and TRBJ2-1, the full variable domain reads DGGITQSPKYLFRKEGQNVTLSCEQNLNHDAMYWYRQDPGQGLRLIYYSQIVNDFQKGDIAEGYSVSREKKESFPLTVTSAQKNPTAFYLCASIKDRGPYNEQFFGPGTRLTVL.

Only a few counts were recorded for this clone. The chain uses TRBV5-1 and TRBJ1-1; D remains unclear. V gave up 3 bases and J gave up 3 bases, with 12 bases separating them. Germline CDR1 SGHRS, CDR2 YFSETQ. The CDR3 consists of 14 residues. DNA of the CDR3: TGCGCCAGCAGCTCCGAGGGTTCATACACTGAAGCTTTCTTT. It specifies CASSSEGSYTEAFF.

The V gene is TRBV11-2, the J gene TRBJ1-2, with TRBD1 as a possible D gene (6 bases). This CDR3 contains 14 residues. Between the trimmed V and J ends, which lost 5 bases and 5 bases, there was a span of 15 bases. Germline V gives CDR1 SGHAT, CDR2 FQNNGV. For the CDR3, the DNA is TGTGCCAGCAGCGGGGGCCGAAATGAATATGGCTACACCTTC. Encoded protein: CASSGGRNEYGYTF.

The chain couples TRBV2 to TRBJ1-4; 7 bases line up with TRBD1. Per the germline V gene, CDR1 is SNHLY and CDR2 is FYNNEI. The CDR3 sequence is 15 residues long. V was clipped by 3 bases and J by 10 bases; unmatched bases: 11. DNA for the CDR3: TGTGCCAGCAGTGATTGGGGGGCGGGGACAGCAAAACTGTTTTTT. Translated, it gives CASSDWGAGTAKLFF.

The chain carries TRBV5-8 and TRBJ2-5, with D hard to call. The CDR3 has 14 amino acids. Trimming took 1 base from V and 1 from J, leaving 8 bases between them. Germline CDR1 reads SGHTS; CDR2 reads YDEGEE. CDR3 loop: CASSLLTFQETQYF. CDR3 coding DNA: TGTGCCAGCAGCTTGTTAACTTTCCAAGAGACCCAGTACTTC. The whole variable domain, filled in from reference TRBV5-8 and TRBJ2-5, reads EAGVTQSPTHLIKTRGQQATLRCSPISGHTSVYWYQQALGLGLQFLLWYDEGEERNRGNFPPRFSGRQFPNYSSELNVNALELEDSALYLCASSLLTFQETQYFGPGTRLLVL.

This sequence joins TRBV7-6 and TRBJ2-7, with 10 bases lining up with TRBD2. V was clipped by 4 bases and J by 4 bases; unmatched bases: 10. There are 16 residues in the CDR3. Per germline, CDR1 SGHVS and CDR2 FNYEAQ. CDR3: CASSSSAGLAAYEQYF. In DNA, the CDR3 is TGTGCCAGCAGCTCCTCTGCAGGACTAGCGGCTTACGAGCAGTACTTC.

This chain links TRBV30 with TRBJ1-3; D is ambiguous. Germline CDR1 is GTSNPN and CDR2 is SVGIG (reference sequence). The CDR3 contains 16 residues. With 0 bases removed from V and 0 bases from J, the gap between germline ends came to 12 bases. The CDR3: CAWSVGRFYSGNTIYF. In nucleotides, the CDR3 is TGTGCCTGGAGTGTAGGCAGGTTCTACTCTGGAAACACCATATATTTT.

The chain links TRBV29-1 to TRBJ2-1, with TRBD1 matching over 8 bases. Germline lookup yields CDR1 SQVTM and CDR2 ANQGSEA. The CDR3 loop spans 13 amino acids. V shed 7 bases and J 4 bases; nucleotides not matched to a gene: 6. As DNA, the CDR3 is TGCAGCGCCTCGACAGGGGATTACAATGAGCAGTTCTTC. This sequence encodes CSASTGDYNEQFF.

The CDR3 region has the DNA TGTGCCAGCAGCCCGACAGGGGGCAACTATGGCTACACCTTC. Residues: CASSPTGGNYGYTF. The V call is TRBV7-9, the J call TRBJ1-2; 10 bases line up with TRBD1. CDR1 is SEHNR and CDR2 is FQNEAQ in the germline V gene (reference sequence). V dropped 5 bases and J dropped 2; count of bases not matched to a gene: 2. This CDR3 is built from 14 residues.

The chain couples TRBV7-8 to TRBJ2-7; D could derive from TRBD1 or TRBD2 (5 bases each). This CDR3 has 14 amino acids. Germline CDR1 reads SGHVS; CDR2 reads FQNEAQ. Trimming removed 0 bases from V and 2 bases from J, with 8 bases in between. In nucleotides, the CDR3 is TGTGCCAGCAGCTTAGCCGGGGACGCCTACGAGCAGTACTTC. Encoded protein: CASSLAGDAYEQYF.

The CDR3 loop is CASRPGGTPYEQYF. In DNA, the CDR3 is TGTGCCAGCCGTCCAGGCGGGACCCCCTACGAGCAGTACTTC. The chain is built from TRBV19 and TRBJ2-7; maybe TRBD2 (6 bases). The V gene's germline CDR1 is LNHDA and CDR2 SQIVND (reference sequence). CDR3 size: 14 residues. The ends were cut back, 9 bases at V and 2 bases at J, with 17 bases in the middle.

As for this clone: A far larger clone is one base from this, pointing to a likely read error. Other DNA sequences in the sample encode the same CDR3. This chain connects TRBV7-7 to TRBJ2-5, with D unresolved. Looked up from germline, CDR1 is SSHAT and CDR2 is FNYEAQ (reference sequence). Deletions cut 1 base from V and 3 bases from J, with 6 bases between. The CDR3 loop spans 13 amino acids. CDR3 protein: CASSLDVEETQYF. As DNA, the CDR3 is TGTGCCAGCAGCTTAGACGTGGAAGAGACCCAGTACTTC.

This chain links TRBV4-3 with TRBJ2-1; D gene unclear. CDR1 LGHNA and CDR2 YSLEER come from the germline V gene. The CDR3 runs to 13 residues. Trimming shortened V by 0 bases and J by 15 bases, and 15 bases separated the two germline ends. The CDR3 nucleotides are TGCGCCAGCAGCCAAGATTTGGGCAGCGCTCCGTTCTTC. Translation gives CASSQDLGSAPFF.

The chain joins TRBV5-6 to TRBJ1-2; D is possibly TRBD1 (6 bases). The CDR3 length is 16 residues. With 0 bases removed from V and 0 bases from J, the gap between germline ends came to 12 bases. The germline CDR1 and CDR2 sequences are SGHDT and YYEEEE. The CDR3 reads CASSLEVRGSNYGYTF. The CDR3 coding sequence is TGTGCCAGCAGCTTGGAGGTCAGGGGCTCTAACTATGGCTACACCTTC.

Only a few counts were recorded for this clone. Germline and junction disagree at one end, which may indicate a read error. The chain employs TRBV11-2 and TRBJ2-5; tentatively, D is TRBD2 (5 bases). CDR3 length: 11 residues. Germline-derived CDR1 and CDR2 are SGHAT and FQNNGV. This CDR3 is CASSLFRETDF. CDR3 bases: TGTGCCAGCAGCTTATTCCGGGAAACGGACTTC.

The V call is TRBV30, the J call TRBJ2-1, with D possibly TRBD1 on 5 matching bases. The CDR3 runs 14 residues. Looked up from germline, CDR1 is GTSNPN and CDR2 is SVGIG (reference sequence). V was pared by 4 bases and J by 7 bases, with 17 bases between. The CDR3 DNA follows: TGTGCCTGGAATGGGCCTACCCGGACAAATGAGCAGTTCTTC. Encoded protein: CAWNGPTRTNEQFF. Using reference TRBV30 and TRBJ2-1 for the parts outside the CDR3, the full variable domain is SQTIHQWPATLVQPVGSPLSLECTVEGTSNPNLYWYRQAAGRGLQLLFYSVGIGQISSEVPQNLSASRPQDRQFILSSKKLLLSDSGFYLCAWNGPTRTNEQFFGPGTRLTVL.

The J gene is TRBJ1-3, the V gene TRBV5-1; 7 bases agree with TRBD1. This CDR3 is 14 amino acids long. The germline V gene has CDR1 SGHRS and CDR2 YFSETQ. J gave up 6 bases and V 3 bases, and 6 bases lay outside the gene matches. CDR3 sequence (DNA): TGCGCCAGCAGCTCCTCCACAGGGGCAAACACCATATATTTT. Translation gives CASSSSTGANTIYF.

This clone was seen just once. V is TRBV19 and J is TRBJ2-1; D is tentatively TRBD1 or TRBD2 (5 bases each). CDR3 length equals 14 residues. From germline, CDR1 is LNHDA and CDR2 SQIVND (reference sequence). The V and J ends lost 6 bases and 6 bases respectively, with 15 bases between them. CDR3 DNA: TGTGCCAGTAGACGGGAACCTGGGGGCAATGAGCAGTTCTTC. This encodes CASRREPGGNEQFF.

The chain has TRBV6-4 and TRBJ2-3; 8 bases fit TRBD1. The CDR3 sequence is 14 residues long. The V and J ends lost 6 bases and 3 bases, in that order; junction bases with no gene match: 5. Looked up from germline, CDR1 is MRHNA and CDR2 is SNTAGT. The CDR3 reads CASSDQGATDTQYF. The CDR3 nucleotides are TGTGCCAGCAGCGATCAGGGGGCTACAGATACGCAGTATTTT.

The chain employs TRBV5-4 and TRBJ1-2; D is uncertain. CDR3 length equals 12 residues. V dropped 3 bases and J dropped 3 bases, with 6 bases sitting between them. The germline CDR1 and CDR2 sequences are SGHNT and YYREEE (reference sequence). The CDR3, as DNA: TGTGCCAGCAGCTCATCATACTATGGCTACACCTTC. This sequence encodes CASSSSYYGYTF.

About this clone itself: Other DNA sequences in this specimen translate into the identical CDR3. V gene TRBV2 combines with J gene TRBJ2-5; 9 nucleotides align to TRBD1. J gave up 5 bases and V 6 bases, and 4 bases lay outside the gene matches. Germline CDR1 reads SNHLY; CDR2 reads FYNNEI. CDR3 length: 13 amino acids. The CDR3, as DNA: TGTGCCAGCAGCCGGGACAGGGTGGAGACCCAGTACTTC. Its protein is CASSRDRVETQYF.

V gene TRBV25-1 combines with J gene TRBJ2-1, with D possibly TRBD2 on 6 matching bases. There are 16 residues in the CDR3. CDR1 MGHDK and CDR2 SYGVNS come from the germline V gene. Trimming left V 1 base short and J 8 bases short, with 18 bases between. The CDR3 here is CASSELGAGPVHEQFF. The CDR3 DNA sequence: TGTGCCAGCAGTGAATTGGGTGCGGGGCCGGTACATGAGCAGTTCTTC.

The table lists this clone with a few counts. This chain connects TRBV7-3 to TRBJ2-1, with a tentative D call TRBD2 (5 bases). Germline CDR1 and CDR2: SGHTA and FQGTGA. The V end was cut by 8 bases, the J end by 6 bases, with 14 bases between. This CDR3 is 13 amino acids long. The CDR3 protein is CASARVGSNEQFF. CDR3 nucleotide sequence: TGTGCCAGCGCGCGGGTTGGTTCCAATGAGCAGTTCTTC.